The 12 T cell receptor beta chains given below trace back to one sample, sequenced in a study of OX40 agonist ivuxolimab in advanced cancers. Receptor amplification or capture employed the immunoSEQ multiplex PCR assay. TCRdb's version of the immuneACCESS table is confined to in-frame rearrangements and falls short of the full clone set. An unresolved V gene accounts for under half of the shortfall where checked; the remainder is of unknown origin. The sample records around 50,000 clones, 83% of which are singletons. Clones ranked in the top ten supply about 3.1% of the sample. Sequencing used CD4+ or CD8+ T cells sorted from blood, obtained in a trial of the OX40 agonist ivuxolimab. The receptors derive from an adult with an advanced solid tumor such as melanoma, head and neck, liver or kidney cancer.

The CDR3 is CASSSAVAGTNYGYTF. Here the CDR3 DNA reads TGTGCCAGCAGTTCAGCCGTTGCGGGGACTAACTATGGCTACACCTTC. This sequence joins TRBV6-5 and TRBJ1-2, with D uncertain. CDR1 and CDR2 (germline): MNHEY, SVGAGI. V was trimmed by 4 bases and J by 0 bases, leaving 15 bases between them. CDR3 length equals 16 residues.

The chain carries TRBV4-1 and TRBJ2-2, with 7 bases lining up with TRBD1. CDR3 length: 18 amino acids. Trimming took 0 bases from V and 5 from J; bases not matched to a gene: 12. Germline assignment: CDR1 MGHRA and CDR2 YSYEKL. CDR3 residues: CASSQEIRSGTATGELFF. CDR3 coding DNA: TGCGCCAGCAGCCAAGAAATCCGTAGTGGGACAGCGACCGGGGAGCTGTTTTTT.

The DNA of the CDR3 is TGTGCCATCAGTGAGCGCGGGGATCAGCCCCAGCATTTT. Its protein product is CAISERGDQPQHF. The V and J genes are TRBV10-3 and TRBJ1-5; D uncertain. V lost 2 bases and J lost 5, with 7 bases in between. CDR1 is ENHRY, CDR2 SYGVKD, per germline. This CDR3 spans 13 amino acids.

The chain employs TRBV18 and TRBJ2-2, with D tentatively TRBD1 (5 bases). V lost 3 bases, J lost 4 bases, and 12 bases lay in between. The CDR3 covers 15 residues. Germline V gene sequence: CDR1 KGHSH, CDR2 LQKENI. CDR3 sequence reads: CASSPPIGVTGELFF. For the CDR3, the DNA is TGTGCCAGCTCACCCCCCATAGGGGTCACCGGGGAGCTGTTTTTT.

The rearrangement links TRBV6-6 to TRBJ1-1, with D uncertain. Germline V lookup: CDR1 MNHNY, CDR2 SVGAGI (reference sequence). The length of the CDR3 is 11 residues. The ends were cut back, 2 bases at V and 5 bases at J, with 3 bases in the middle. The CDR3 region has the DNA TGTGCCAGCAGTTACGGTACTGAAGCTTTCTTT. Amino acid sequence: CASSYGTEAFF.

The chain recombines TRBV10-2 with TRBJ2-7; TRBD2 agrees at 12 bases. V trimming: 4 bases; J trimming: 2 bases; junction bases outside the gene matches: 3. This CDR3 is built from 15 residues. In germline, CDR1 is WSHSY, CDR2 SAAADI. The CDR3 nucleotides read TGCGCCAGCAGTGTAGGACTAGCGGGAACCTACGAGCAGTACTTC. Residues: CASSVGLAGTYEQYF.

The gene calls are TRBV18 and TRBJ2-1, with D hard to call. V was clipped by 1 base and J by 8 bases, with 6 bases between them. Germline loops: CDR1 KGHSH, CDR2 LQKENI. The CDR3 is 12 amino acids. In nucleotides, the CDR3 is TGTGCCAGCTCACCACAAGGCCATGAGCAGTTCTTC. This gives the protein CASSPQGHEQFF.

The rearrangement uses TRBV6-5 and TRBJ1-2; perhaps TRBD1 as D (5 bases). Germline V CDR1 and CDR2: MNHEY, SVGAGI. Trimming left V 7 bases short and J 2 bases short, with 14 bases between. The CDR3 loop spans 14 amino acids. The CDR3 region has the DNA TGTGCCAGCACCGACGGGGGACCCAACTATGGCTACACCTTC. Amino acids: CASTDGGPNYGYTF.

CDR3 amino acids: CASSLQGMRTEAFF. For the CDR3, the DNA is TGTGCCAGCAGTTTACAGGGTATGAGGACTGAAGCTTTCTTT. The chain is built from TRBV6-6 and TRBJ1-1; tentatively, D is TRBD1 (6 bases). Germline V gives CDR1 MNHNY, CDR2 SVGAGI (reference sequence). V gave up 4 bases and J gave up 5 bases, with 14 bases separating them. This CDR3 comprises 14 residues.

The chain employs TRBV28 and TRBJ2-3, with a tentative D call TRBD2 (6 bases). V lost 7 bases and J 5 bases, leaving 16 bases between the germline ends. Germline lookup yields CDR1 MDHEN and CDR2 SYDVKM. The CDR3 contains 14 residues. The DNA for the CDR3 is TGTGCCAGCAACCCCGGGGGAGCGGGAGATACGCAGTATTTT. It codes for CASNPGGAGDTQYF.

The sample holds many counts of this clone. The J gene is TRBJ2-7, the V gene TRBV6-1; 8 nucleotides align to TRBD2. The CDR3 covers 16 residues. With 3 bases clipped from V and 0 bases from J, the junction kept 7 bases outside the gene matches. Germline loops: CDR1 MNHNS, CDR2 SASEGT. CDR3 sequence (DNA): TGTGCCAGCAGTGACCGCGGCGGGGGGAGCTCCTACGAGCAGTACTTC. Translated, it gives CASSDRGGGSSYEQYF.

The chain uses TRBV2 and TRBJ1-1; possible D gene TRBD1, 5 bases. The CDR3 consists of 14 residues. Trimming pared 7 bases from V and 1 base from J, leaving 13 bases between. The V gene's germline CDR1 is SNHLY and CDR2 FYNNEI. The CDR3 DNA follows: TGTGCCAGCAAAGGGGATGGGAAGAACACTGAAGCTTTCTTT. Its translation is CASKGDGKNTEAFF.